This is a list of T cell receptor beta chains from one sample in a study of radiotherapy plus CTLA-4 blockade in lung cancer. Data came from immunoSEQ multiplex PCR; TCRdb stores just in-frame clones and leaves some out. The sample has tens of thousands of clones; roughly 76% are singletons. Sequenced here: peripheral blood, sampled from a patient treated with radiotherapy plus ipilimumab. The receptors stem from a human donor with non-small cell lung cancer who had stable disease on radiotherapy plus ipilimumab. CDR3s include the opening cysteine and the closing phenylalanine or tryptophan.

J	length	V	CDR3
TRBJ1-3	13	TRBV6-1	CASSQTGGNTIYF
TRBJ2-5	14	TRBV4-3	CASSQDQIQETQYF
TRBJ1-1	14	TRBV7-3	CASSPRGMNTEAFF
TRBJ2-3	18	TRBV7-6	CASSPGLAGGPGTDTQYF
TRBJ1-5	15	TRBV28	CASSFIRVSNQPQHF
TRBJ2-7	15	TRBV5-4	CASSPGQAPSYEQYF
TRBJ2-5	13	TRBV19	CASRSGGGETQYF
TRBJ1-2	13	TRBV28	CASTLGRSYGYTF
TRBJ1-5	14	TRBV7-2	CASSSGQANQPQHF
TRBJ1-1	14	TRBV11-2	CASSPRTRNTEAFF
TRBJ1-2	14	TRBV10-3	CAIGNPDTAYGYTF
TRBJ1-2	13	TRBV2	CASTRDFDYGYTF
TRBJ2-1	16	TRBV2	CASSSGTSGYYNEQFF
TRBJ1-2	15	TRBV27	CASSFRDRANYGYTF
TRBJ2-5	16	TRBV9	CASSVAVAAPGETQYF
TRBJ1-2	12	TRBV6-1	CASSLDSYGYTF
TRBJ2-6	16	TRBV4-1	CASSQRNSSGANVLTF
TRBJ2-2	10	TRBV7-9	CATLTGELFF
TRBJ2-7	13	TRBV10-3	CATLGLAGDEQYF
TRBJ2-5	14	TRBV6-1	CASRTTTGTETQYF
TRBJ1-2	15	TRBV7-2	CASSLGGRANYGYTF
TRBJ1-1	15	TRBV10-2	CATTGARGAATEAFF
TRBJ2-2	14	TRBV6-6	CASTPGLNTGELFF
TRBJ2-1	17	TRBV9	CASSLTTGTSVANEQFF
TRBJ2-5	14	TRBV7-9	CASSPSGVGETQYF
TRBJ1-2	13	TRBV5-5	CASSFDTNYGYTF
TRBJ1-2	14	TRBV18	CASSPPAQSLSYTF
TRBJ1-5	15	TRBV25-1	CASSAQGGVNQPQHF
TRBJ2-7	14	TRBV7-6	CASSSAGEAYEQYF
TRBJ1-4	16	TRBV11-2	CASSLDGWARNEKLFF
TRBJ2-5	14	TRBV10-1	CASSEGSAQETQYF
TRBJ2-3	14	TRBV27	CASSLGSGTDTQYF
TRBJ1-2	15	TRBV6-1	CASSEGPDRVNGYTF
TRBJ2-2	14	TRBV27	CASSPRGDGRELFF
TRBJ1-1	15	TRBV28	CASFGGAALNTEAFF
TRBJ1-1	13	TRBV29-1	CSVDKGGNTEAFF
TRBJ2-1	18	TRBV11-1	CASSHLGGDRERLNEQFF
TRBJ1-5	14	TRBV6-6	CASSQGAGNQPQHF
TRBJ2-5	17	TRBV4-1	CASSLTRGASVTETQYF
TRBJ1-1	15	TRBV10-3	CAISESFGRGTEAFF
TRBJ2-1	18	TRBV6-4	CASSARTGQITPYNEQFF
TRBJ2-7	15	TRBV6-5	CASSSVTSGVNEQYF
TRBJ1-1	13	TRBV27	CASSLGRNTEAFF
TRBJ1-3	13	TRBV11-2	CASSFQTGNTIYF
TRBJ1-2	14	TRBV7-5	CVRSLEDARGGYTF
TRBJ1-3	16	TRBV2	CASRATDSHSGNTIYF
TRBJ1-2	13	TRBV29-1	CSTGTGTDYGYTF
TRBJ1-6	14	TRBV7-9	CASSLTGDNSPLHF
TRBJ1-6	14	TRBV27	CASSLLSDNSPLHF
TRBJ1-2	15	TRBV30	CAWTFDWGRVKGYTF
TRBJ1-1	14	TRBV5-1	CASSLLGQNTEAFF
TRBJ1-4	14	TRBV12-5	CASGHRNVNEKLFF
TRBJ2-5	14	TRBV19	CASSIGSGIETQYF
TRBJ2-1	13	TRBV19	CASSIHEGNEQFF
TRBJ2-6	18	TRBV7-6	CASSPLTGPHSGANVLTF